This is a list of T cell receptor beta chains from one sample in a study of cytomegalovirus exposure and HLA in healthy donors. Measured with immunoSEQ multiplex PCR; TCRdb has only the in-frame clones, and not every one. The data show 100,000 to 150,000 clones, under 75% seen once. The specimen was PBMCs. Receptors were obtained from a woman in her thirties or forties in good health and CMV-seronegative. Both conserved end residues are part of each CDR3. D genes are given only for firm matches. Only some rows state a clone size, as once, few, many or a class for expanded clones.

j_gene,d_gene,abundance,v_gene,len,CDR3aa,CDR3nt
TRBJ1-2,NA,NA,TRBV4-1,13,CASSQGQYYGYTF,TGCGCCAGCAGCCAAGGACAGTACTATGGCTACACCTTC
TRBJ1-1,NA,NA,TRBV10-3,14,CAIRQLGGDTEAFF,TGTGCCATTAGACAGCTAGGGGGGGACACTGAAGCTTTCTTT
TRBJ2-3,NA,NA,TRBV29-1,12,CSVAQGTDTQYF,TGCAGCGTTGCCCAGGGCACAGATACGCAGTATTTT
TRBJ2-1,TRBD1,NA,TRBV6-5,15,CASSRGGTGGNEQFF,TGTGCCAGCAGCAGAGGGGGGACAGGGGGCAATGAGCAGTTCTTC
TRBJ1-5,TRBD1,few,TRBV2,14,CASSGAGGSQPQHF,TGTGCCAGCAGTGGGGCAGGGGGCAGTCAGCCCCAGCATTTT
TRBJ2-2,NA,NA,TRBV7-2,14,CASSTNRVAGELFF,TGTGCCAGCAGCACCAACAGGGTGGCCGGGGAGCTGTTTTTT
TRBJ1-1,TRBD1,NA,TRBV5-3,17,CARSHGTVTREAIEAFF,TGTGCCAGAAGCCACGGGACAGTCACCAGGGAAGCCATTGAAGCTTTCTTT
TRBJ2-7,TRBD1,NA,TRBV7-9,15,CASSSRTGGRDEQYF,TGTGCCAGCAGCTCCCGGACAGGGGGCAGGGACGAGCAGTACTTC
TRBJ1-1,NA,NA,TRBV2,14,CASSEGFAAVQAFF,TGTGCCAGCAGTGAAGGGTTTGCGGCGGTACAAGCTTTCTTT
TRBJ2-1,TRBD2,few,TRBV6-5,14,CASSLSGGGPGQFF,TGTGCCAGCAGTTTAAGCGGGGGGGGGCCTGGGCAGTTCTTC
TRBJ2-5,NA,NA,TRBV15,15,CATSREYREGETQYF,TGTGCCACCAGCAGAGAGTACAGGGAAGGAGAGACCCAGTACTTC
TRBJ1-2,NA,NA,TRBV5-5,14,CASSLRRGSYGYTF,TGTGCCAGCAGCCTAAGACGGGGGTCCTATGGCTACACCTTC
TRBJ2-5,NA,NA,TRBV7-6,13,CASSLVAVETQYF,TGTGCCAGCAGCTTAGTAGCGGTGGAGACCCAGTACTTC
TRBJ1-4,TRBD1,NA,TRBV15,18,CATSRAPGQGVFNEKLFF,TGTGCCACCAGCAGAGCTCCGGGACAGGGGGTTTTTAATGAAAAACTGTTTTTT
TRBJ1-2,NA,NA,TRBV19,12,CASSGPDYGYTF,TGTGCCAGTAGCGGGCCCGACTATGGCTACACCTTT
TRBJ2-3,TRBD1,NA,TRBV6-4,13,CASSVQGAGTQYF,TGTGCCAGCAGTGTGCAGGGGGCCGGTACGCAGTATTTT
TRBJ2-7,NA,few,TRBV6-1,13,CASRTGSSYEQYF,TGTGCCAGCAGAACAGGGAGCTCCTACGAGCAGTACTTC
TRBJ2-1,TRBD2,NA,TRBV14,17,CASSPLPGTSTENEQFF,TGTGCCAGCAGCCCCCTCCCCGGGACTAGCACGGAAAATGAGCAGTTCTTC
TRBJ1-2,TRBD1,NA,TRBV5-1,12,CASSEGAYGYTF,TGCGCCAGCAGCGAGGGGGCCTATGGCTACACCTTC
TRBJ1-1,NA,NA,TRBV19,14,CASSIAQGPTEAFF,TGTGCCAGTAGTATAGCCCAGGGCCCCACTGAAGCTTTCTTT
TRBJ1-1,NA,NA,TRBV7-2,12,CASSLLWTEAFF,TGTGCCAGCAGCTTGCTATGGACTGAAGCTTTCTTT
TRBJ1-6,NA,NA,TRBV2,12,CAARLNNSPLHF,TGTGCGGCGAGACTGAATAATTCACCCCTCCACTTT
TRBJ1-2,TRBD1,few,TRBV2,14,CASSVTGSDYGYTF,TGTGCCAGCAGTGTGACAGGGTCGGACTATGGCTACACCTTC
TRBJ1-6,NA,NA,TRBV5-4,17,CASSSGQKSSYNSPLHF,TGTGCCAGCAGCAGCGGACAGAAGAGCTCCTATAATTCACCCCTCCACTTT
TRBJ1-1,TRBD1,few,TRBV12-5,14,CASGSQGQNTEAFF,TGTGCTAGTGGGTCACAGGGGCAGAACACTGAAGCTTTCTTT
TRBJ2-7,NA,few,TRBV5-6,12,CASSWREYEQYF,TGTGCCAGCAGCTGGAGGGAGTACGAGCAGTACTTC
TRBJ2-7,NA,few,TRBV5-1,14,CASSLGTSTYEQYF,TGCGCCAGCAGCTTGGGGACAAGTACCTACGAGCAGTACTTC
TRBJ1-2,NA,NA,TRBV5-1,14,CASSSTDSPYGYTF,TGCGCCAGCAGCTCAACGGACAGCCCTTATGGCTACACCTTC
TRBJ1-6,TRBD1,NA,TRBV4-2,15,CASSRGQGSNSPLHF,TGTGCCAGCAGCCGAGGACAGGGTTCAAATTCACCCCTCCACTTT
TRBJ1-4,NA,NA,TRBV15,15,CATSRGPGEIEKLFF,TGTGCCACCAGCAGAGGCCCAGGGGAGATTGAAAAACTGTTTTTT